Following are 27 T cell receptor beta chains from one sample sequenced in a study of T cell responses to AZD1222 COVID-19 vaccine. Produced via immunoSEQ multiplex PCR; TCRdb's table is partial and in-frame only. In the table there are fewer than 130,000 clones, just under 95% of which are singletons. The sequenced sample was peripheral blood, obtained on day 0 of AZD1222 vaccination. The receptors stem from an adult in good health.

The chain uses TRBV27 and TRBJ1-2; the D gene is possibly TRBD1 (5 bases). Germline CDR1 reads MNHEY; CDR2 reads SMNVEV (reference sequence). The CDR3 spans 12 residues. Trimming stripped 7 bases from V and 7 bases from J, with 13 bases between. The CDR3 DNA follows: TGTGCCAGCAAGCGATGGGACGTTGGCTACACCTTC. Protein product: CASKRWDVGYTF.

This chain uses TRBV7-9 with TRBJ1-1; no clear D. CDR1 SEHNR and CDR2 FQNEAQ come from the germline V gene (reference sequence). V lost 5 bases and J 8 bases, leaving 12 bases between the germline ends. The CDR3 consists of 12 residues. The CDR3 DNA reads TGTGCCAGCAGCCCCGGACCCGGCGAAGCTTTCTTT. Translating gives CASSPGPGEAFF.

J is TRBJ2-3 and V is TRBV5-4, with TRBD2 matching over 7 bases. Looked up from germline, CDR1 is SGHNT and CDR2 is YYREEE (reference sequence). J was trimmed by 2 bases and V by 2 bases; bases with no gene match: 5. The CDR3 consists of 15 residues. CDR3 sequence (DNA): TGTGCCAGCAGCTTTTGGGGGGGGGACACAGATACGCAGTATTTT. Translated, it gives CASSFWGGDTDTQYF.

The chain recombines TRBV7-6 with TRBJ1-1, with 7 nucleotides matching TRBD1. The germline V gene has CDR1 SGHVS and CDR2 FNYEAQ. V was pared by 5 bases and J by 5 bases, with 17 bases of the junction left unmatched. The CDR3 has 17 amino acids. CDR3 loop: CASSTPRQGFDRTEAFF. CDR3 bases: TGTGCCAGCAGCACCCCTCGACAGGGATTCGATCGGACTGAAGCTTTCTTT. Variable domain in full (rest from reference TRBV7-6 and TRBJ1-1): GAGVSQSPRYKVTKRGQDVALRCDPISGHVSLYWYRQALGQGPEFLTYFNYEAQQDKSGLPNDRFSAERPEGSISTLTIQRTEQRDSAMYRCASSTPRQGFDRTEAFFGQGTRLTVV.

V gene TRBV30 combines with J gene TRBJ2-7; 7 nucleotides agree with TRBD2. J lost 2 bases, V lost 2 bases, and 6 bases had no gene match. Germline V CDR1 and CDR2: GTSNPN, SVGIG (reference sequence). The CDR3 runs 14 residues. The DNA of the CDR3 is TGTGCCTGGAGTAAACGCGGGGGAACCTACGAGCAGTACTTC. Amino acids: CAWSKRGGTYEQYF.

V usage is TRBV5-4 and J usage is TRBJ2-6; D gene uncertain. V was cut by 4 bases and J by 4 bases, with 9 bases left in between. The CDR3 covers 14 residues. Germline-derived CDR1 and CDR2 are SGHNT and YYREEE (reference sequence). CDR3 bases: TGTGCCAGCAGCCGTGCTCAGGGGGCCAACGTCCTGACTTTC. Protein product: CASSRAQGANVLTF. Supplemented by reference TRBV5-4 and TRBJ2-6, the full variable domain reads ETGVTQSPTHLIKTRGQQVTLRCSSQSGHNTVSWYQQALGQGPQFIFQYYREEENGRGNFPPRFSGLQFPNYSSELNVNALELDDSALYLCASSRAQGANVLTFGAGSRLTVL.

The chain couples TRBV6-1 to TRBJ1-4; the D is unclear. Germline V gene lookup returns CDR1 MNHNS and CDR2 SASEGT. Deletions cut 2 bases from V and 8 bases from J, with 9 bases between. The CDR3 loop spans 13 amino acids. CDR3: CASSESGGEKLFF. The CDR3 DNA reads TGTGCCAGCAGTGAATCGGGTGGGGAAAAACTGTTTTTT.

This rearrangement joins TRBV28 to TRBJ2-1; 9 nucleotides match TRBD2. Germline V gene data show CDR1 as MDHEN and CDR2 as SYDVKM. V was pared by 7 bases and J by 5 bases, with 0 bases of the junction left unmatched. The CDR3 length is 12 residues. CDR3 in DNA: TGTGCCAGCACTAGCGGGAACAATGAGCAGTTCTTC. Protein: CASTSGNNEQFF. The whole variable domain, filled in from reference TRBV28 and TRBJ2-1, reads DVKVTQSSRYLVKRTGEKVFLECVQDMDHENMFWYRQDPGLGLRLIYFSYDVKMKEKGDIPEGYSVSREKKERFSLILESASTNQTSMYLCASTSGNNEQFFGPGTRLTVL.

CDR3 DNA sequence: TGTGCCAGCAGCTCACCCGGGGGCCCCAATGAGCAGTTCTTC. It specifies CASSSPGGPNEQFF. The gene calls are TRBV5-4 and TRBJ2-1; D could derive from TRBD1 or TRBD2 (6 bases each). CDR3 length: 14 residues. Germline V gene lookup returns CDR1 SGHNT and CDR2 YYREEE (reference sequence). V gave up 3 bases and J gave up 6 bases, with 13 bases separating them.

The chain links TRBV20-1 to TRBJ2-5; D gene unclear. Germline V lookup: CDR1 DFQATT, CDR2 SNEGSKA (reference sequence). Trimming stripped 3 bases from V and 3 bases from J, with 2 bases between. The CDR3 is 10 residues long. As DNA, the CDR3 is TGCAGTGCTAGCGAAGAGACCCAGTACTTC. Its protein product is CSASEETQYF.

The rearrangement joins TRBV30 to TRBJ1-2, with 9 bases fitting TRBD1. Trimming took 8 bases from V and 6 from J; bases not matched to a gene: 1. The CDR3 has 10 residues. Germline CDR1 reads GTSNPN; CDR2 reads SVGIG (reference sequence). The CDR3 nucleotides read TGTGCCGGACAGGGGAATGGCTACACCTTC. Protein: CAGQGNGYTF.

This rearrangement joins TRBV5-4 to TRBJ1-6, with D uncertain. Trimming left V 1 base short and J 7 bases short, with 9 bases between. The CDR3 length is 14 residues. Per the germline V gene, CDR1 is SGHNT and CDR2 is YYREEE (reference sequence). CDR3 loop: CASSLMQDNSPLHF. For the CDR3, the DNA is TGTGCCAGCAGCTTGATGCAGGACAATTCACCCCTCCACTTT.

V gene TRBV6-4 combines with J gene TRBJ2-3; D not resolved. Germline V lookup: CDR1 MRHNA, CDR2 SNTAGT. The CDR3 runs 12 residues. Trimming removed 6 bases at V and 2 bases at J, with 6 bases between. CDR3 sequence: CASRGITDTQYF. CDR3 sequence (DNA): TGTGCCAGCAGGGGGATCACAGATACGCAGTATTTT.

This clone was detected a few times. The chain recombines TRBV6-1 with TRBJ2-1; 12 nucleotides line up with TRBD2. The CDR3 length is 15 residues. CDR1 and CDR2 from the germline V gene are MNHNS and SASEGT. The V gene end was trimmed by 2 bases and the J gene end by 8 bases; junction bases not matched to a gene: 4. For the CDR3, the DNA is TGTGCCAGCAGTGAATCTAGCGGGGGGGCCCATGAGCAGTTCTTC. Residues: CASSESSGGAHEQFF.

This clone came up once. This sequence joins TRBV18 and TRBJ2-1; 14 positions agree with TRBD2. The junction had 14 bases not matched to a gene; V was cut back by 6 bases and J by 4 bases. The CDR3 sequence is 19 residues long. Germline CDR1 KGHSH, CDR2 LQKENI. The CDR3 is CASSSTGTSGGRAYNEQFF. DNA of the CDR3: TGTGCCAGCTCTTCGACCGGGACTAGCGGGGGCCGGGCTTACAATGAGCAGTTCTTC.

This chain joins TRBV4-2 and TRBJ2-1; no clear D. Germline assignment: CDR1 LGHNA and CDR2 YNFKEQ. CDR3 size: 14 residues. Trimming cost V 1 base and J 6 bases, with 10 bases left between them. CDR3 region: CASSQGAVGNEQFF. As DNA, the CDR3 is TGTGCCAGCAGCCAAGGTGCGGTTGGCAATGAGCAGTTCTTC.

The genes are TRBV5-1 and TRBJ2-7; 9 bases are shared with TRBD1. Germline V lookup: CDR1 SGHRS, CDR2 YFSETQ. V lost 1 base, J lost 5 bases, and 4 bases stayed unmatched. The CDR3 consists of 14 residues. In DNA, the CDR3 is TGCGCCAGCAGCTTGACCGGGACAGGGAACGAGCAGTACTTC. This gives the protein CASSLTGTGNEQYF.

This clone occurred once. The J gene is TRBJ1-2, the V gene TRBV28, with 10 bases that match TRBD1. This CDR3 spans 15 amino acids. Per germline, CDR1 MDHEN and CDR2 SYDVKM. Trimming at V came to 6 bases and at J to 4 bases, leaving 8 bases not matched to a gene. The CDR3 is CASRLDRGPGYGYTF. The CDR3 DNA reads TGTGCCAGCAGGCTCGACAGGGGGCCGGGCTATGGCTACACCTTC.

This chain connects TRBV6-1 to TRBJ1-1; 8 positions agree with TRBD1. Per germline, CDR1 MNHNS and CDR2 SASEGT. V was clipped by 3 bases and J by 1 base; unmatched bases: 4. The CDR3 consists of 15 residues. The CDR3 protein is CASSDIGTGNTEAFF. The CDR3 bases are TGTGCCAGCAGTGACATCGGGACAGGGAACACTGAAGCTTTCTTT.

This rearrangement joins TRBV29-1 to TRBJ1-2; the D gene is possibly TRBD1 (5 bases). Looked up from germline, CDR1 is SQVTM and CDR2 is ANQGSEA. V was pared by 7 bases and J by 4 bases, with 16 bases between. This CDR3 region has 13 residues. The CDR3 is CSARRESAYGYTF. The CDR3 DNA follows: TGCAGCGCCCGCAGGGAGAGCGCCTATGGCTACACCTTC.

The chain joins TRBV30 to TRBJ1-2; D is unresolved. The CDR3 spans 13 residues. The germline CDR1 and CDR2 sequences are GTSNPN and SVGIG (reference sequence). The V gene lost 0 bases and the J gene lost 3 bases, with 8 bases spanning the gap. The CDR3 DNA is TGTGCCTGGAGTGTACCGCGGGACTATGGCTACACCTTC. Translating gives CAWSVPRDYGYTF.

The CDR3 spells CSVAWQTEAFF. The CDR3, as DNA: TGCAGCGTTGCTTGGCAGACTGAAGCTTTCTTT. The chain links TRBV29-1 to TRBJ1-1; D remains ambiguous. This CDR3 has 11 residues. V was cut by 4 bases and J by 5 bases, with 8 bases left in between. Germline V gene lookup returns CDR1 SQVTM and CDR2 ANQGSEA. The full variable domain, its missing parts supplied by reference TRBV29-1 and TRBJ1-1, is SAVISQKPSRDICQRGTSLTIQCQVDSQVTMMFWYRQQPGQSLTLIATANQGSEATYESGFVIDKFPISRPNLTFSTLTVSNMSPEDSSIYLCSVAWQTEAFFGQGTRLTVV.

The gene calls are TRBV7-2 and TRBJ1-3; D is ambiguous. Germline CDR1 reads SGHTA; CDR2 reads FQGNSA. This CDR3 contains 15 residues. V was clipped by 5 bases and J by 3 bases, with 14 bases between them. The CDR3 reads CASSLRHVGGNTIYF. CDR3 in DNA: TGTGCCAGCAGCCTAAGGCATGTCGGTGGAAACACCATATATTTT.

The chain couples TRBV5-1 to TRBJ2-5; 7 nucleotides match TRBD1. CDR1 and CDR2 (germline): SGHRS, YFSETQ. This CDR3 has 17 residues. With 0 bases clipped from V and 1 base from J, the junction kept 9 bases outside the gene matches. CDR3 nucleotides: TGCGCCAGCAGCTTGGTTTCAGGGGGTGCATTCCAAGAGACCCAGTACTTC. Protein sequence: CASSLVSGGAFQETQYF.

This clone was detected only once. This sequence joins TRBV19 and TRBJ2-7, with TRBD2 matching over 7 bases. The germline V gene encodes CDR1 LNHDA and CDR2 SQIVND (reference sequence). The CDR3 length is 16 residues. V lost 5 bases to trimming and J lost 7 bases; unmatched junction nucleotides: 17. CDR3 nucleotide sequence: TGTGCCAGTAGTCCCATCGGGGGAGCGGGGACCTGGGAGCAGTACTTC. Its protein product is CASSPIGGAGTWEQYF.

The V call is TRBV27, the J call TRBJ1-4; D gene uncertain. CDR3 length: 16 residues. The germline V and J ends were trimmed by 5 bases and 0 bases, with 13 bases remaining between them. CDR1 MNHEY and CDR2 SMNVEV come from the germline V gene (reference sequence). For the CDR3, the DNA is TGTGCCAGCAGTCCATCCCCTGGGGCAACTAATGAAAAACTGTTTTTT. This gives the protein CASSPSPGATNEKLFF. The full variable domain, in which reference TRBV27 and TRBJ1-4 provide the parts outside the CDR3, is EAQVTQNPRYLITVTGKKLTVTCSQNMNHEYMSWYRQDPGLGLRQIYYSMNVEVTDKGDVPEGYKVSRKEKRNFPLILESPSPNQTSLYFCASSPSPGATNEKLFFGSGTQLSVL.

The chain uses TRBV29-1 and TRBJ2-7; D may correspond to TRBD1 or TRBD2 (5 bases each). Trimming cost V 4 bases and J 4 bases, with 11 bases left between them. The CDR3 length is 12 residues. Germline V gives CDR1 SQVTM, CDR2 ANQGSEA. The CDR3 protein is CSVGSGTYEQYF. The CDR3 DNA sequence: TGCAGCGTTGGGTCGGGGACGTACGAGCAGTACTTC.